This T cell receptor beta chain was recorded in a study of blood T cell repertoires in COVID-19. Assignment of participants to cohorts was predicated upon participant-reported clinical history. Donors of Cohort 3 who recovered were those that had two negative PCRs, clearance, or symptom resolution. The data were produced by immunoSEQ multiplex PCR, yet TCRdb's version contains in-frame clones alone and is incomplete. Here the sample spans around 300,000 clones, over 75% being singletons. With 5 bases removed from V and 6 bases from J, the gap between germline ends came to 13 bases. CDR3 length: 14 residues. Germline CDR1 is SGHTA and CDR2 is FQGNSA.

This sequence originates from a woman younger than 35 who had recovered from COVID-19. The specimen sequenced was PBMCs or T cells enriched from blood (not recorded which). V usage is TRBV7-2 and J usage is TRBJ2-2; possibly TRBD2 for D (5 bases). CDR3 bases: TGTGCCAGCAGCCCGGCCCGCGGGTCCGGGGAGCTGTTTTTT. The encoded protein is CASSPARGSGELFF.